This TCR beta chain comes out of a study of T cells in Graves' hyperthyroidism and ophthalmopathy. Whole-study results and caveats: Model output signaled ophthalmopathy a median approximately 6.2 months ahead of onset. Blood also showed most of the thyroid clonotypes that were expanded above 0.001.

The investigators amplified TCR beta CDR3 regions from RNA transcripts. TCR CDR3 regions were first amplified by RT-PCR with HTBI primers. TCRdb ran MiXCR on the multiplex PCR reads and lists one entry per CDR3 protein. The repertoire holds more than 500,000 distinct CDR3 sequences, about 16% seen once, with approximately 30% in the top ten. Subjects with ophthalmopathy showed a Clinical Activity Score no lower than 3, a NOSPECS grade no lower than 4, and a duration shorter than 3 months. This clonotype appeared many times. The antigen is undetermined. Sequenced material: blood. This TCR was sampled from a woman in her thirties with Graves' ophthalmopathy.

The CDR3 DNA reads TGTGCCACCAGTGCGGACAGCTCCTACGAGCAGTACTTC. Its protein is CATSADSSYEQYF. This rearrangement joins TRBV24-1 to TRBJ2-7; maybe TRBD1 (6 bases). CDR3 length equals 13 residues. The V end was cut by 5 bases, the J end by 0 bases, with 7 bases between. Germline V lookup: CDR1 KGHDR, CDR2 SFDVKD.